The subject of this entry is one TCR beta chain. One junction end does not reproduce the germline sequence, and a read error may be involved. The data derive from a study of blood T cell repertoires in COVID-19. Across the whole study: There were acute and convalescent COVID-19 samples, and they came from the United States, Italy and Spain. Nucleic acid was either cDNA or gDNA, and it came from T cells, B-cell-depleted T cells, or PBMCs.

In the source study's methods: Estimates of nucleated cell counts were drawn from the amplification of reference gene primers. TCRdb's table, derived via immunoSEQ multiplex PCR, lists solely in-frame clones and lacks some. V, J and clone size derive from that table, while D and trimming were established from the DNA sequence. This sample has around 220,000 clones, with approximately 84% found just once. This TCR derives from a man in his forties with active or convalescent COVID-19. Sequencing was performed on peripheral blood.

The CDR3 DNA reads as TGTGCCAGCAGTTACCAGGGCTATAGTTCACCCCTCCACTTT. Translated: CASSYQGYSSPLHF. The chain links TRBV6-5 to TRBJ1-6, with D possibly matching TRBD1 (5 bases). The CDR3 totals 14 residues. Germline V gene sequence: CDR1 MNHEY, CDR2 SVGAGI.